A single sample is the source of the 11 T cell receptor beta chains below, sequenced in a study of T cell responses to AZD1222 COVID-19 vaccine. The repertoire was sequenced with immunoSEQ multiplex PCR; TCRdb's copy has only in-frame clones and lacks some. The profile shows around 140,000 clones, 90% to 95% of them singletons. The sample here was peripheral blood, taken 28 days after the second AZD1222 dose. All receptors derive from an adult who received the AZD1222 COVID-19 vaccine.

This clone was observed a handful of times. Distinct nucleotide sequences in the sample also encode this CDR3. The CDR3 coding sequence is TGCGCCAGCAGCTTGCGAGGGGGCACTGAAGCTTTCTTT. Residues: CASSLRGGTEAFF. The J gene is TRBJ1-1, the V gene TRBV5-1, with TRBD1 as a possible D gene (6 bases). Trimming took off 1 base at V and 4 bases at J, with 8 bases between the two ends. This CDR3 is 13 amino acids long. CDR1 and CDR2 (germline): SGHRS, YFSETQ. The full variable domain, completed using reference TRBV5-1 and TRBJ1-1, is KAGVTQTPRYLIKTRGQQVTLSCSPISGHRSVSWYQQTPGQGLQFLFEYFSETQRNKGNFPGRFSGRQFSNSRSEMNVSTLELGDSALYLCASSLRGGTEAFFGQGTRLTVV.

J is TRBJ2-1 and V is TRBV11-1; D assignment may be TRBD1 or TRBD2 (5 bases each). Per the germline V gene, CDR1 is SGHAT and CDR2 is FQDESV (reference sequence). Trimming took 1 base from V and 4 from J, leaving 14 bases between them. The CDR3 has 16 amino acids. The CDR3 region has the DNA TGTGCCAGCAGCTTAGAGAGGGGCGTCTTTTACAATGAGCAGTTCTTC. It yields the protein CASSLERGVFYNEQFF.

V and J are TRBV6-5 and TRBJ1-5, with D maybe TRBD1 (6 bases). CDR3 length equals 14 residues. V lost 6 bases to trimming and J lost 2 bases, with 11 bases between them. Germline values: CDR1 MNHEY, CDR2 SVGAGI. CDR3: CASREYRGNQPQHF. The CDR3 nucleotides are TGTGCCAGCAGGGAGTACAGGGGCAATCAGCCCCAGCATTTT.

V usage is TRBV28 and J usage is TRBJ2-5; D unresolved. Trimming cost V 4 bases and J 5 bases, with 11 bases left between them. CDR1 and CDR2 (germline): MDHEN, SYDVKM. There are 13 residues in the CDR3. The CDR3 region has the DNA TGTGCCAGCAGTTCAAAGATTAGGGAGACCCAGTACTTC. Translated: CASSSKIRETQYF.

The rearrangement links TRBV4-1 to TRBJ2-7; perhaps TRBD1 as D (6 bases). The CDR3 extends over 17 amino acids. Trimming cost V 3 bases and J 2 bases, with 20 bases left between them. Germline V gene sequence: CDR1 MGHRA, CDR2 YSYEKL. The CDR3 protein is CASSQGVTGSRAYEQYF. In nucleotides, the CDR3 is TGCGCCAGCAGCCAGGGGGTTACAGGGTCTAGGGCCTACGAGCAGTACTTC.

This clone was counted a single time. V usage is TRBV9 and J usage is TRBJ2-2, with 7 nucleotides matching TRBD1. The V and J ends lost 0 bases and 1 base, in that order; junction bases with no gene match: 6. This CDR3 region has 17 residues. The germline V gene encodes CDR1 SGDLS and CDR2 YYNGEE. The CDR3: CASSVGAQGWNTGELFF. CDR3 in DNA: TGTGCCAGCAGCGTAGGGGCACAGGGGTGGAACACCGGGGAGCTGTTTTTT. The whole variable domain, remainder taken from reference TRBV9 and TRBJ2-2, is DSGVTQTPKHLITATGQRVTLRCSPRSGDLSVYWYQQSLDQGLQFLIQYYNGEERAKGNILERFSAQQFPDLHSELNLSSLELGDSALYFCASSVGAQGWNTGELFFGEGSRLTVL.

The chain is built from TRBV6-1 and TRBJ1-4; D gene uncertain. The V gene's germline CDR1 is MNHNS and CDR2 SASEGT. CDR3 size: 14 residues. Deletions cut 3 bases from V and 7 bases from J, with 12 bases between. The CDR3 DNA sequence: TGTGCCAGCAGTGATCGAGGCAGAAGTGAAAAACTGTTTTTT. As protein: CASSDRGRSEKLFF.

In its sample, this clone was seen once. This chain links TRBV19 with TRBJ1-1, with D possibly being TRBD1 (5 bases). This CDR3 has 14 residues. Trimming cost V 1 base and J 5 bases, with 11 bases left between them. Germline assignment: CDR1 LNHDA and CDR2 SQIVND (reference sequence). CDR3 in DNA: TGTGCCAGTAGTATAGGGGGCAGAGGAACTGAAGCTTTCTTT. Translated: CASSIGGRGTEAFF.

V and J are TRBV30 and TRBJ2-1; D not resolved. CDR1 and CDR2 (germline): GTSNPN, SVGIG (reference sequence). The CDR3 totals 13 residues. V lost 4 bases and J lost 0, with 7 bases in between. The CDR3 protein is CAWTRNSYNEQFF. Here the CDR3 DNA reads TGTGCCTGGACTAGGAACTCCTACAATGAGCAGTTCTTC.

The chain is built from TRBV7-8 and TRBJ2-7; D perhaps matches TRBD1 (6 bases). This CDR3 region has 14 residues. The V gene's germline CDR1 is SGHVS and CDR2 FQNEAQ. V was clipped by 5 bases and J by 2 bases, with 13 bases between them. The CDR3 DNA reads TGTGCCAGCAGCATCCCACAGGGAACCTACGAGCAGTACTTC. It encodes CASSIPQGTYEQYF. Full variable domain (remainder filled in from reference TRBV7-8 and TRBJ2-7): GAGVSQSPRYKVAKRGQDVALRCDPISGHVSLFWYQQALGQGPEFLTYFQNEAQLDKSGLPSDRFFAERPEGSVSTLKIQRTQQEDSAVYLCASSIPQGTYEQYFGPGTRLTVT.

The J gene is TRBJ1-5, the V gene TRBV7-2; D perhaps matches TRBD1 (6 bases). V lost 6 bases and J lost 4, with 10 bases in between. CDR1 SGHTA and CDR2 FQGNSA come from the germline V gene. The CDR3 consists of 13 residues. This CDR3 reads CASSKGGNQPQHF. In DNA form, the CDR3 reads TGTGCCAGCAGTAAGGGGGGAAATCAGCCCCAGCATTTT. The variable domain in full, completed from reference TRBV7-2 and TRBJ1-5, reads GAGVSQSPSNKVTEKGKDVELRCDPISGHTALYWYRQSLGQGLEFLIYFQGNSAPDKSGLPSDRFSAERTGGSVSTLTIQRTQQEDSAVYLCASSKGGNQPQHFGDGTRLSIL.